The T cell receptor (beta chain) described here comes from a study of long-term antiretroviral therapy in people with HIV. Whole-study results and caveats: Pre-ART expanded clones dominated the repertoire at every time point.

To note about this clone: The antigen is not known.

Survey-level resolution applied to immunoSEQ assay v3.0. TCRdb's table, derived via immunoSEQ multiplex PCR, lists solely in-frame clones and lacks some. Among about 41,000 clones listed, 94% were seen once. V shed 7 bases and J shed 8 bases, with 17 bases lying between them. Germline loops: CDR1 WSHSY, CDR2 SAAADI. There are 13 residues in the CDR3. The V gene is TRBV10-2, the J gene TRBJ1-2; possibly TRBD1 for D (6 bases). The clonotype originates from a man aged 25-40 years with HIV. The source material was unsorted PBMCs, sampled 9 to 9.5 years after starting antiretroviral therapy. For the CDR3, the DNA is TGCGCCAGCACAGGGGCAGGGGTGGACGGCTACACCTTC. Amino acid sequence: CASTGAGVDGYTF.